A single sample is the source of the 28 T cell receptor beta chains below, sequenced in a study of T cell responses to AZD1222 COVID-19 vaccine. Here immunoSEQ multiplex PCR was the method, and the copy in TCRdb shows in-frame clones only, minus some. The table shows approximately 150,000 clones, with roughly nine tenths occurring only once. Material: peripheral blood, obtained on day 0 of AZD1222 vaccination. The origin of the receptors is an adult in good health.

The J gene is TRBJ2-3, the V gene TRBV14; D gene ambiguous. The CDR3 sequence is 12 residues long. Germline V gives CDR1 SGHDN, CDR2 FVKESK. V lost 4 bases to trimming and J lost 7 bases, with 9 bases between them. The CDR3 protein is CASSRSVNTQYF. The CDR3 DNA is TGTGCCAGCAGCCGGAGCGTAAATACGCAGTATTTT. The entire variable domain, with the rest obtained from reference TRBV14 and TRBJ2-3, is as follows: EAGVTQFPSHSVIEKGQTVTLRCDPISGHDNLYWYRRVMGKEIKFLLHFVKESKQDESGMPNNRFLAERTGGTYSTLKVQPAELEDSGVYFCASSRSVNTQYFGPGTRLTVL.

The chain combines TRBV7-9 with TRBJ1-5; 7 bases are a match to TRBD1. Trimming cost V 8 bases and J 10 bases; bases outside gene matches: 8. Germline CDR1 and CDR2: SEHNR and FQNEAQ (reference sequence). CDR3 size: 12 residues. The CDR3 sequence: CASGTALRPQHF. The CDR3 DNA reads TGTGCCAGCGGGACAGCTCTAAGACCCCAGCATTTT.

The rearrangement joins TRBV5-1 to TRBJ1-4; TRBD1 matches at 8 bases. V was pared by 0 bases and J by 8 bases, with 6 bases of the junction left unmatched. There are 15 residues in the CDR3. CDR1 and CDR2 from the germline V gene are SGHRS and YFSETQ. For the CDR3, the DNA is TGCGCCAGCAGCTTGGTCCCAGGGGGCGGCGAAAAACTGTTTTTT. Protein sequence: CASSLVPGGGEKLFF.

The V gene is TRBV7-2, the J gene TRBJ2-1; weak D call: TRBD2 (6 bases). V was pared by 0 bases and J by 8 bases, with 14 bases between. This CDR3 has 15 residues. From germline, CDR1 is SGHTA and CDR2 FQGNSA. The CDR3 here is CASSLAGTALDEQFF. The CDR3 DNA sequence: TGTGCCAGCAGCTTAGCCGGGACTGCGTTGGATGAGCAGTTCTTC.

The rearrangement uses TRBV2 and TRBJ2-3; D unclear. V lost 2 bases and J 4 bases, leaving 4 bases between the germline ends. Per the germline V gene, CDR1 is SNHLY and CDR2 is FYNNEI. The CDR3 extends over 12 amino acids. In DNA, the CDR3 is TGTGCCAGCAGTGAAAGGGCAGATACGCAGTATTTT. Residues: CASSERADTQYF.

The gene calls are TRBV2 and TRBJ1-2; tentative D call: TRBD1 (5 bases). The CDR3 extends over 15 amino acids. CDR1 SNHLY and CDR2 FYNNEI come from the germline V gene. Trimming stripped 1 base from V and 0 bases from J, with 9 bases between. CDR3 residues: CASSEDRLSNYGYTF. The DNA for the CDR3 is TGTGCCAGCAGTGAAGACAGGCTCTCTAACTATGGCTACACCTTC.

This clone occurred once. DNA for the CDR3: TGTGCCAGCAGTAAGGGACTAGGGGACTACAATGAGCAGTTCTTC. Translating it yields CASSKGLGDYNEQFF. This chain joins TRBV6-5 and TRBJ2-1, with 8 bases lining up with TRBD2. V dropped 5 bases and J dropped 3; count of bases not matched to a gene: 6. CDR1 MNHEY and CDR2 SVGAGI come from the germline V gene. The CDR3 runs to 15 residues.

The chain couples TRBV7-2 to TRBJ2-2, with 7 bases matching TRBD1. The CDR3 has 15 residues. Trimming removed 2 bases from V and 4 bases from J; junction bases left unmatched: 4. The germline gives CDR1 SGHTA, CDR2 FQGNSA. This chain's CDR3 is CASSLRGQATGELFF. The CDR3 DNA sequence: TGTGCCAGCAGCTTACGAGGACAGGCCACCGGGGAGCTGTTTTTT.

CDR3 region: CSVDPELGGYTF. The CDR3 region has the DNA TGCAGCGTTGACCCTGAACTGGGTGGCTACACCTTC. This sequence joins TRBV29-1 and TRBJ1-2; D unclear. Germline CDR1 SQVTM, CDR2 ANQGSEA. Trimming removed 3 bases from V and 7 bases from J, with 12 bases in between. CDR3 length equals 12 residues.

CDR3 amino acids: CASSLGGAGTEAFF. As DNA, the CDR3 is TGTGCCAGCAGCTTAGGGGGGGCCGGAACTGAAGCTTTCTTT. The chain employs TRBV7-6 and TRBJ1-1; D perhaps matches TRBD1 (6 bases). CDR1 and CDR2 (germline): SGHVS, FNYEAQ. Deletions cut 1 base from V and 5 bases from J, with 11 bases between. CDR3 length: 14 amino acids.

This clone came up a few times. This rearrangement joins TRBV6-5 to TRBJ1-3; D remains ambiguous. The V and J ends lost 6 bases and 4 bases respectively, with 16 bases between them. The CDR3 length is 15 residues. From germline, CDR1 is MNHEY and CDR2 SVGAGI. The CDR3 loop is CASSTGRRLGNTIYF. The CDR3 bases are TGTGCCAGCAGCACTGGGCGGCGCCTGGGAAACACCATATATTTT.

The V gene is TRBV5-1, the J gene TRBJ2-1; D possibly corresponds to TRBD2 (6 bases). Between the trimmed V and J ends, which lost 2 bases and 5 bases, there was a span of 14 bases. The germline gives CDR1 SGHRS, CDR2 YFSETQ. The CDR3 loop spans 15 amino acids. The CDR3 here is CASSFNGGTDNEQFF. The CDR3 bases are TGCGCCAGCAGCTTTAATGGGGGGACCGACAATGAGCAGTTCTTC.

This clone was seen just once. This chain connects TRBV30 to TRBJ1-1, with unresolved D. The V end lost 0 bases, the J end lost 1 base, and 9 bases lay between the germline ends. This CDR3 contains 14 residues. Germline V gene data show CDR1 as GTSNPN and CDR2 as SVGIG (reference sequence). The DNA of the CDR3 is TGTGCCTGGAGTGTAAAGGGTTCGAACACTGAAGCTTTCTTT. It specifies CAWSVKGSNTEAFF.

The V call is TRBV4-2, the J call TRBJ2-7; no clear D. CDR1 is LGHNA and CDR2 is YNFKEQ in the germline V gene. Trimming shortened V by 4 bases and J by 1 base, and 8 bases separated the two germline ends. The CDR3 runs to 13 residues. The CDR3, as DNA: TGTGCCAGCAGCCGGGATAGGTCCTACGAGCAGTACTTC. Protein product: CASSRDRSYEQYF.

The genes are TRBV6-5 and TRBJ1-4; D possibly corresponds to TRBD1 (6 bases). The germline CDR1 and CDR2 sequences are MNHEY and SVGAGI. V lost 2 bases to trimming and J lost 7 bases, with 17 bases between them. The CDR3 runs 16 residues. The chain's CDR3 is CASSYVGTGRSEKLFF. The CDR3 nucleotides read TGTGCCAGCAGTTACGTCGGCACAGGGCGATCTGAAAAACTGTTTTTT.

The rearrangement joins TRBV2 to TRBJ2-2; 9 positions match TRBD2. Germline lookup yields CDR1 SNHLY and CDR2 FYNNEI. This CDR3 region has 15 residues. Unmatched junction bases numbered 8, after V lost 7 bases and J lost 5 bases. The CDR3, as DNA: TGTGCCAGCACCCCGACTAGCGGAGCTACCGGGGAGCTGTTTTTT. Translation: CASTPTSGATGELFF.

The chain uses TRBV11-2 and TRBJ2-2; D possibly corresponds to TRBD1 (5 bases). Germline V gene data show CDR1 as SGHAT and CDR2 as FQNNGV. This CDR3 comprises 16 residues. With 2 bases removed from V and 0 bases from J, the gap between germline ends came to 10 bases. The CDR3 DNA reads TGTGCCAGCAGCTTAATGGCAGGGACGAACACCGGGGAGCTGTTTTTT. This gives the protein CASSLMAGTNTGELFF.

This clone was seen only a few times. The chain employs TRBV19 and TRBJ2-2; D possibly corresponds to TRBD1 (5 bases). The germline V gene encodes CDR1 LNHDA and CDR2 SQIVND (reference sequence). The CDR3 has 11 residues. V dropped 8 bases and J dropped 6 bases, with 7 bases sitting between them. The CDR3 protein is CASAGSGELFF. In DNA, the CDR3 is TGTGCCAGTGCAGGGTCCGGGGAGCTGTTTTTT.

This clone was counted once. The rearrangement joins TRBV18 to TRBJ1-5; D not certain. CDR3 length equals 16 residues. V lost 3 bases, J lost 3 bases, and 15 bases lay in between. In germline, CDR1 is KGHSH, CDR2 LQKENI. CDR3 residues: CASSPTYGTTNQPQHF. The CDR3 DNA is TGTGCCAGCTCACCTACCTACGGTACAACCAATCAGCCCCAGCATTTT.

The rearrangement joins TRBV28 to TRBJ1-2; D unresolved. The V end lost 8 bases, the J end lost 4 bases, and 8 bases lay between the germline ends. Germline CDR1 is MDHEN and CDR2 is SYDVKM. This CDR3 has 11 amino acids. The CDR3 bases are TGTGCCAGCGGCCCCAGCTATGGCTACACCTTC. Translating gives CASGPSYGYTF.

The rearrangement links TRBV2 to TRBJ2-1; 7 nucleotides match TRBD2. Germline-derived CDR1 and CDR2 are SNHLY and FYNNEI. This CDR3 region has 15 residues. Trimming cost V 5 bases and J 5 bases; bases outside gene matches: 9. The CDR3 nucleotides are TGTGCCAGCAGTCCGCAACGGCTAGCGGACAATGAGCAGTTCTTC. It is translated as CASSPQRLADNEQFF.

The chain recombines TRBV28 with TRBJ1-1, with unresolved D. The CDR3 consists of 12 residues. V was trimmed by 5 bases and J by 0 bases, leaving 4 bases between them. Germline CDR1 MDHEN, CDR2 SYDVKM. In nucleotides, the CDR3 is TGTGCCAGCAGTCAGATGAACACTGAAGCTTTCTTT. It is translated as CASSQMNTEAFF. Based on the CDR3 plus reference TRBV28 and TRBJ1-1, the full variable domain is DVKVTQSSRYLVKRTGEKVFLECVQDMDHENMFWYRQDPGLGLRLIYFSYDVKMKEKGDIPEGYSVSREKKERFSLILESASTNQTSMYLCASSQMNTEAFFGQGTRLTVV.

The chain carries TRBV19 and TRBJ1-2; the D is unclear. With 7 bases removed from V and 8 bases from J, the gap between germline ends came to 26 bases. CDR1 is LNHDA, CDR2 SQIVND, per germline (reference sequence). The CDR3 contains 16 residues. The CDR3 reads CASTSAAGISPGGYTF. As DNA, the CDR3 is TGTGCCAGTACCTCAGCTGCGGGAATCAGCCCAGGAGGCTACACCTTC.

The chain carries TRBV15 and TRBJ2-7; perhaps TRBD2 as D (6 bases). The ends were cut back, 0 bases at V and 3 bases at J, with 9 bases in the middle. The germline gives CDR1 LNHNV, CDR2 YYDKDF (reference sequence). This CDR3 region has 14 residues. This chain's CDR3 is CATSREGGGYEQYF. The CDR3 DNA sequence: TGTGCCACCAGCAGAGAGGGGGGTGGCTACGAGCAGTACTTC. Together with reference TRBV15 and TRBJ2-7, the CDR3 gives the full variable domain: DAMVIQNPRYQVTQFGKPVTLSCSQTLNHNVMYWYQQKSSQAPKLLFHYYDKDFNNEADTPDNFQSRRPNTSFCFLDIRSPGLGDTAMYLCATSREGGGYEQYFGPGTRLTVT.

The V call is TRBV7-2, the J call TRBJ2-7; D is ambiguous. This CDR3 has 10 residues. Germline CDR1 and CDR2: SGHTA and FQGNSA. Trimming cost V 9 bases and J 3 bases, with 6 bases left between them. The CDR3 DNA sequence: TGTGCCAGTGCCAACTACGAGCAGTACTTC. This gives the protein CASANYEQYF. The full variable domain, completed using reference TRBV7-2 and TRBJ2-7, is GAGVSQSPSNKVTEKGKDVELRCDPISGHTALYWYRQSLGQGLEFLIYFQGNSAPDKSGLPSDRFSAERTGGSVSTLTIQRTQQEDSAVYLCASANYEQYFGPGTRLTVT.

The chain recombines TRBV5-1 with TRBJ2-3; 10 bases are a match to TRBD2. The CDR3 is 16 residues long. Per germline, CDR1 SGHRS and CDR2 YFSETQ. V trimming: 4 bases; J trimming: 0 bases; junction bases outside the gene matches: 5. In DNA form, the CDR3 reads TGCGCCAGCAGCCCGGGACTAGCGAGAAGCACAGATACGCAGTATTTT. This codes for CASSPGLARSTDTQYF.

The J gene is TRBJ2-3, the V gene TRBV5-1, with no clear D. V was trimmed by 1 base and J by 6 bases, leaving 6 bases between them. CDR3 size: 12 residues. CDR1 and CDR2 (germline): SGHRS, YFSETQ. Here the CDR3 reads CASSLSGDTQYF. CDR3 nucleotides: TGCGCCAGCAGCTTGTCAGGTGATACGCAGTATTTT.

V is TRBV29-1 and J is TRBJ1-2; D is possibly TRBD1 (5 bases). Germline CDR1 and CDR2: SQVTM and ANQGSEA. Deletions cut 5 bases from V and 5 bases from J, with 18 bases between. This CDR3 region has 14 residues. The CDR3 spells CSVNTGTEDYGYTF. CDR3 nucleotide sequence: TGCAGCGTTAACACGGGGACCGAGGATTATGGCTACACCTTC.